Below, 30 T cell receptor beta chains from the same sample are listed, as sequenced in a study of blood T cells in healthy people across ages. PCR was performed a second time for roughly 6 to 12 cycles using a sample-barcoded 5' primer and a J-beta primer mix. A single record per CDR3 protein comes from TCRdb applying MiXCR to the 5' RACE reads. The data show some 1,000,000 distinct CDR3 sequences, approximately 26% seen once. These data were also reused for a study on T cells of mothers and their children.

The material sequenced was blood. Every receptor here comes from a girl between 2 and 10 years old in good health.

This clonotype was seen a handful of times. The gene calls are TRBV14 and TRBJ1-3; D is uncertain. CDR3 length: 15 amino acids. In germline, CDR1 is SGHDN, CDR2 FVKESK. With 0 bases removed from V and 4 bases from J, the gap between germline ends came to 10 bases. The CDR3 is CASSQDHGLGNTIYF. The DNA for the CDR3 is TGTGCCAGCAGCCAAGACCATGGACTAGGAAACACCATATATTTT.

The genes are TRBV20-1 and TRBJ2-5; TRBD1 might be the D (6 bases). Trimming pared 0 bases from V and 5 bases from J, leaving 22 bases between. Germline V gene sequence: CDR1 DFQATT, CDR2 SNEGSKA (reference sequence). There are 17 residues in the CDR3. The CDR3, as DNA: TGCAGTGCTAGAGATAAAATTCTAAGGGACACAGCGGAGACCCAGTACTTC. It codes for CSARDKILRDTAETQYF.

This clonotype was detected only a few times. V gene TRBV7-9 combines with J gene TRBJ2-7; D is ambiguous. This CDR3 is 13 amino acids long. Trimming removed 1 base at V and 6 bases at J, with 10 bases between. The V gene's germline CDR1 is SEHNR and CDR2 FQNEAQ (reference sequence). CDR3 loop: CASSLDPDREQYF. The CDR3 nucleotides read TGTGCCAGCAGCTTAGACCCGGACCGCGAGCAGTACTTC.

In its sample, this clonotype was seen many times. The chain uses TRBV3-1 and TRBJ2-1; 13 nucleotides align to TRBD2. This CDR3 comprises 16 residues. The V gene's germline CDR1 is LGHDT and CDR2 YNNKEL (reference sequence). Unmatched junction bases numbered 4, after V lost 4 bases and J lost 4 bases. The CDR3 loop is CASSPPGLAGYNEQFF. In DNA, the CDR3 is TGTGCCAGCAGCCCGCCGGGACTAGCGGGGTACAATGAGCAGTTCTTC.

This chain connects TRBV27 to TRBJ1-5; D remains unclear. The CDR3 loop spans 14 amino acids. V lost 3 bases, J lost 5 bases, and 11 bases lay in between. The V gene's germline CDR1 is MNHEY and CDR2 SMNVEV (reference sequence). CDR3 residues: CASSFGSQDQPQHF. In DNA form, the CDR3 reads TGTGCCAGCAGTTTCGGTAGCCAGGATCAGCCCCAGCATTTT.

J is TRBJ2-5 and V is TRBV7-2, with TRBD2 matching over 9 bases. This CDR3 contains 16 residues. After removal of 5 bases from V and 1 base from J, the junction contained 8 bases not matched to a gene. Germline lookup yields CDR1 SGHTA and CDR2 FQGNSA. CDR3 protein: CASSDYSGGGQETQYF. CDR3 DNA sequence: TGTGCCAGCAGCGATTATAGCGGGGGCGGCCAAGAGACCCAGTACTTC.

A few counts support this clonotype. This sequence may be a read error, since a much larger clone differs from it by one base. The chain uses TRBV9 and TRBJ2-1; TRBD2 is a possible D gene (5 bases). CDR3 length equals 12 residues. V lost 3 bases and J 10 bases, leaving 11 bases between the germline ends. In germline, CDR1 is SGDLS, CDR2 YYNGEE. CDR3 residues: CASSGSDEEQFF. The DNA of the CDR3 is TGTGCCAGCAGCGGTAGCGATGAAGAGCAGTTCTTC. Supplemented by reference TRBV9 and TRBJ2-1, the full variable domain reads DSGVTQTPKHLITATGQRVTLRCSPRSGDLSVYWYQQSLDQGLQFLIQYYNGEERAKGNILERFSAQQFPDLHSELNLSSLELGDSALYFCASSGSDEEQFFGPGTRLTVL.

V gene TRBV12-3 or TRBV12-4 combines with J gene TRBJ2-7; 9 bases match TRBD1. Trimming removed 6 bases from V and 7 bases from J; junction bases left unmatched: 13. The CDR3 is 15 residues long. The CDR3 nucleotides are TGTGCCAGCAGCCCCATGACAGGGGGTGTTGGGGAGCAGTACTTC. Translation gives CASSPMTGGVGEQYF.

This clonotype was counted only a few times. The rearrangement joins TRBV29-1 to TRBJ2-3, with 7 bases fitting TRBD1. Looked up from germline, CDR1 is SQVTM and CDR2 is ANQGSEA. V shed 7 bases and J 4 bases; nucleotides not matched to a gene: 11. This CDR3 spans 14 amino acids. DNA for the CDR3: TGCAGCGCCAATGAAAGGGGGCTCGCAGATACGCAGTATTTT. Its protein product is CSANERGLADTQYF.

This clonotype has more than one count but fewer than ten. The rearrangement joins TRBV7-9 to TRBJ2-1; TRBD2 matches 9 bases. V shed 5 bases, J shed 8 bases, and the junction held 7 bases outside the gene matches. Looked up from germline, CDR1 is SEHNR and CDR2 is FQNEAQ (reference sequence). There are 14 residues in the CDR3. CDR3 DNA: TGTGCCAGCAGCCCCGGGACTAGCATTTATGAGCAGTTCTTC. Translating it yields CASSPGTSIYEQFF.

V usage is TRBV24-1 and J usage is TRBJ2-5; either TRBD1 or TRBD2 may supply D (6 bases each). Germline V gene data show CDR1 as KGHDR and CDR2 as SFDVKD. The CDR3 runs 15 residues. V was trimmed by 5 bases and J by 5 bases, leaving 17 bases between them. The CDR3 protein is CATSGGPGAGETQYF. Written as DNA, the CDR3 is TGTGCCACCAGTGGCGGACCGGGGGCAGGGGAGACCCAGTACTTC.

The chain links TRBV5-6 to TRBJ2-5; 9 bases agree with TRBD1. CDR3 length equals 16 residues. Germline assignment: CDR1 SGHDT and CDR2 YYEEEE. Trimming removed 4 bases from V and 4 bases from J; junction bases left unmatched: 11. The CDR3 loop is CASSLPGTGRGETQYF. In nucleotides, the CDR3 is TGTGCCAGCAGCCTTCCCGGGACAGGGAGGGGAGAGACCCAGTACTTC. Full variable domain (remainder filled in from reference TRBV5-6 and TRBJ2-5): DAGVTQSPTHLIKTRGQQVTLRCSPKSGHDTVSWYQQALGQGPQFIFQYYEEEERQRGNFPDRFSGHQFPNYSSELNVNALLLGDSALYLCASSLPGTGRGETQYFGPGTRLLVL.

This chain joins TRBV20-1 and TRBJ2-5; D gene uncertain. The J call may be incorrect, as the DNA end agrees better with TRBJ2-1. The CDR3 covers 12 residues. Germline V gene data show CDR1 as DFQATT and CDR2 as SNEGSKA (reference sequence). The CDR3 loop is CSASFSGREQFF. Written as DNA, the CDR3 is TGCAGTGCTAGCTTCTCGGGCAGGGAGCAGTTCTTC.

The chain is built from TRBV3-1 and TRBJ2-7, with D possibly matching TRBD1 (6 bases). V was pared by 5 bases and J by 2 bases, with 16 bases between. Germline CDR1 is LGHDT and CDR2 is YNNKEL (reference sequence). The CDR3 sequence is 15 residues long. Here the CDR3 DNA reads TGTGCCAGCAGCTTTTTCGACAGGCCTACCTACGAGCAGTACTTC. Its translation: CASSFFDRPTYEQYF.

The CDR3, as DNA: TGTGCCAGCAGCCCCGCGGGACTAGCCTACGAGCAGTACTTC. Its protein is CASSPAGLAYEQYF. V and J are TRBV28 and TRBJ2-7; 8 bases map to TRBD2. V was clipped by 6 bases and J by 2 bases; unmatched bases: 6. Germline values: CDR1 MDHEN, CDR2 SYDVKM. The CDR3 totals 14 residues.

The chain couples TRBV5-5 to TRBJ1-5; no firm D call. CDR1 is SGHKS and CDR2 is YYEKEE in the germline V gene (reference sequence). This CDR3 is built from 13 residues. The V and J ends lost 2 bases and 6 bases respectively, with 9 bases between them. CDR3 region: CASSLAVRQPQHF. The CDR3 DNA reads TGTGCCAGCAGCTTAGCAGTCCGTCAGCCCCAGCATTTT.

This clonotype was counted a few times. V usage is TRBV11-3 and J usage is TRBJ1-4, with D perhaps matching TRBD1 (5 bases). V dropped 1 base and J dropped 8 bases, with 14 bases sitting between them. Germline V gene data show CDR1 as SGHNT and CDR2 as YENEEA. The CDR3 runs to 15 residues. CDR3 nucleotide sequence: TGTGCCAGCAGCTTAGTAGCAGGGACTGGGGAAAAACTGTTTTTT. It codes for CASSLVAGTGEKLFF.

A few counts support this clonotype. The gene calls are TRBV29-1 and TRBJ2-7; D is perhaps TRBD2 (6 bases). The germline V gene encodes CDR1 SQVTM and CDR2 ANQGSEA. The CDR3 loop spans 13 amino acids. The germline V and J ends were trimmed by 4 bases and 0 bases, with 10 bases remaining between them. DNA of the CDR3: TGCAGCGTTGGGAGGGGTAACTCCTACGAGCAGTACTTC. This gives the protein CSVGRGNSYEQYF.

This clonotype was seen a handful of times. The chain couples TRBV7-3 to TRBJ2-5, with 13 nucleotides matching TRBD2. The tail of the sequence fits TRBJ2-1 better, so the J call may be wrong. The CDR3 contains 15 residues. Per the germline V gene, CDR1 is SGHTA and CDR2 is FQGTGA. Here the CDR3 reads CASSALAGGLPEQFF. CDR3 nucleotide sequence: TGTGCCAGCAGCGCACTAGCGGGGGGGCTCCCTGAGCAGTTCTTC.

This chain links TRBV2 with TRBJ2-7; D is unresolved. The length of the CDR3 is 10 residues. Germline V gene lookup returns CDR1 SNHLY and CDR2 FYNNEI. CDR3 amino acids: CASRLGELVV. The CDR3 DNA sequence: TGTGCCAGCAGGCTCGGCGAACTGGTCGTC.

The chain employs TRBV10-3 and TRBJ2-5; no firm D call. The J call is in doubt because the DNA end fits TRBJ2-7 better. Germline CDR1 ENHRY, CDR2 SYGVKD. This CDR3 comprises 12 residues. In DNA, the CDR3 is TGTGCCATCAGTGAGCCAGACAACGAGCAGTACTTC. This sequence encodes CAISEPDNEQYF.

This clonotype was detected only a few times. The chain combines TRBV12-3 or TRBV12-4 with TRBJ2-7; TRBD1 agrees at 7 bases. This CDR3 region has 14 residues. V lost 4 bases to trimming and J lost 2 bases; unmatched junction nucleotides: 5. DNA of the CDR3: TGTGCCAGCAGTTATTGGACAGGTACCTACGAGCAGTACTTC. Translating gives CASSYWTGTYEQYF.

This chain links TRBV6-5 with TRBJ2-7; tentatively, D is TRBD1 (5 bases). This CDR3 comprises 15 residues. Germline CDR1 and CDR2: MNHEY and SVGAGI. The ends were cut back, 2 bases at V and 1 base at J, with 12 bases in the middle. The CDR3 coding sequence is TGTGCCAGCAGTTACAGGCAGGGCGAATCCTACGAGCAGTACTTC. It translates to CASSYRQGESYEQYF.

The genes are TRBV3-1 and TRBJ2-1; TRBD1 agrees at 7 bases. V lost 5 bases to trimming and J lost 11 bases; unmatched junction nucleotides: 18. Per the germline V gene, CDR1 is LGHDT and CDR2 is YNNKEL (reference sequence). The CDR3 has 16 amino acids. This CDR3 reads CASSDIGQEITEKQFF. The DNA of the CDR3 is TGTGCCAGCAGCGACATCGGACAGGAAATAACTGAGAAGCAGTTCTTC.

CDR3: CASSVGPWTASTDTQYF. The CDR3 nucleotides read TGTGCCAGCAGCGTTGGGCCATGGACAGCTAGCACAGATACGCAGTATTTT. The J gene is TRBJ2-3, the V gene TRBV7-2; possibly TRBD1 for D (6 bases). This CDR3 is 17 amino acids long. Trimming cost V 5 bases and J 0 bases, with 18 bases left between them. Per germline, CDR1 SGHTA and CDR2 FQGNSA.

The V and J genes are TRBV5-1 and TRBJ2-4, with D perhaps matching TRBD1 (7 bases). Germline CDR1 and CDR2: SGHRS and YFSETQ. This CDR3 is built from 13 residues. The V gene lost 4 bases and the J gene lost 6 bases, with 11 bases spanning the gap. The CDR3 region is CASSGGDRNIQYF. In DNA form, the CDR3 reads TGCGCCAGCAGCGGAGGGGACAGAAACATTCAGTACTTC.

The V gene is TRBV3-1, the J gene TRBJ2-5, with D tentatively TRBD1 (5 bases). The J call may not be correct, given that the DNA end is closer to TRBJ2-7. Per germline, CDR1 LGHDT and CDR2 YNNKEL (reference sequence). The CDR3 contains 14 residues. The CDR3: CASSHLTVSGEQYF. Written as DNA, the CDR3 is TGTGCCAGCAGCCATTTGACAGTCTCGGGCGAGCAGTACTTC.

In this sample, this clonotype turned up a few times. The chain's CDR3 is CASSTVGREKLFF. The CDR3 nucleotides read TGCGCCAGCAGCACCGTAGGGCGCGAAAAACTGTTTTTT. The chain couples TRBV5-1 to TRBJ1-4; D uncertain. The CDR3 length is 13 residues. CDR1 is SGHRS and CDR2 is YFSETQ in the germline V gene. Trimming removed 4 bases at V and 8 bases at J, with 12 bases between.

The V call is TRBV12-3 or TRBV12-4, the J call TRBJ2-5, with D unresolved. The DNA end is more similar to TRBJ2-1, so the J call may be wrong. This CDR3 spans 11 amino acids. CDR3 sequence: CASSLLREQFF. In DNA, the CDR3 is TGTGCCAGCAGTTTACTGCGTGAGCAGTTCTTC.

V and J are TRBV6-5 and TRBJ1-1; TRBD1 might be the D (5 bases). Germline CDR1 MNHEY, CDR2 SVGAGI. Trimming removed 5 bases at V and 7 bases at J, with 14 bases between. This CDR3 is 13 amino acids long. DNA for the CDR3: TGTGCCAGCAGTCACCGGGACGCCCTTGAAGCTTTCTTT. Amino acid sequence: CASSHRDALEAFF.